The clone carrying this T cell receptor (beta chain) was recorded a few times. The antigen remains undetermined. This sample is part of a study of T-cell reconstitution after alpha-beta-depleted transplantation in children. Broader study findings: Surviving recipient cells, namely T cells and thymic progenitors, were the source of high day-60 TCRbeta diversity in some patients.

Preparation of the TCRbeta library involved a method that used unique molecular identifiers. MiXCR, run by TCRdb on the PCR reads, gives a single entry per CDR3 protein. This sample has 210,000 or so distinct CDR3 sequences, with about 11% found just once. Germline V gives CDR1 SQVTM, CDR2 ANQGSEA. The CDR3 length is 13 residues. V dropped 6 bases and J dropped 0 bases, with 10 bases sitting between them. This sample comprised PBMCs, obtained before TCRalphabeta/CD19-depleted stem cell transplant. The V and J genes are TRBV29-1 and TRBJ2-3; D is uncertain. This receptor was taken from a child under three years old with acute myeloid leukemia, due to receive a stem cell transplant. CDR3 nucleotide sequence: TGCAGCGTGGGGTGGATTAGCACAGATACGCAGTATTTT. Translating gives CSVGWISTDTQYF.